This T cell receptor beta chain is from a study of cytotoxic CD8 clonotypes in ibrutinib-treated CLL. Study in general: The patient breakdown showed roughly 10 relapsed/refractory and approximately 15 treatment-naive cases, with fewer than 18 IGHV unmutated. Partial responses totalled about 24 and complete responses 2; after median approximately 62 months, roughly 14 remained remitted and about twelve progressed.

Sequencing was performed with immunoSEQ multiplex PCR; in TCRdb, only in-frame clones are kept and a portion is missing. The sample has hundreds of thousands of clones, around four fifths seen once; the top ten hold over 5%. There are 13 residues in the CDR3. Germline V gene data show CDR1 as MNHNS and CDR2 as SASEGT. Trimming removed 5 bases at V and 6 bases at J, with 14 bases between. Sequencing used PBMCs, obtained before ibrutinib treatment. The chain links TRBV6-1 to TRBJ2-7, with a weak D call TRBD2 (5 bases). The receptor was isolated from a human donor with chronic lymphocytic leukemia. The CDR3 sequence: CASSFRAGGEQYF. For the CDR3, the DNA is TGTGCCAGCAGTTTTAGGGCAGGAGGCGAGCAGTACTTC.